The 25 T cell receptor beta chains below were found in one sample sequenced in a study of blood T cells in healthy people across ages. Primed by a sample-barcoded 5' primer and a J-beta primer mix, a second PCR proceeded for about 6 to 11 cycles. TCRdb passed the 5' RACE reads through MiXCR, listing each CDR3 protein once. The data show roughly 930,000 distinct CDR3 sequences, with around 48% seen just once and roughly an eighth held by the top ten. The sequenced sample consisted of blood. These receptors were collected from a man under 40 in good health.

The V call is TRBV30, the J call TRBJ2-3; tentative D call: TRBD2 (5 bases). The germline V gene has CDR1 GTSNPN and CDR2 SVGIG (reference sequence). V was shortened by 2 bases and J by 3 bases, with 9 bases between the two germline ends. This CDR3 has 13 residues. The CDR3 here is CAWSKTGTDTQYF. The CDR3 bases are TGTGCCTGGAGTAAGACGGGGACAGATACGCAGTATTTT.

The V call is TRBV14, the J call TRBJ2-1, with 7 nucleotides matching TRBD1. Germline CDR1 SGHDN, CDR2 FVKESK. This CDR3 has 13 amino acids. V trimming: 6 bases; J trimming: 8 bases; junction bases outside the gene matches: 7. In DNA form, the CDR3 reads TGTGCCAGCAGACATGACAGGGTCCATGAGCAGTTCTTC. Translating it yields CASRHDRVHEQFF.

In this sample, this clonotype turned up a few times. The gene calls are TRBV29-1 and TRBJ2-1; the match to TRBD1 covers 10 bases. Germline CDR1 SQVTM, CDR2 ANQGSEA. There are 14 residues in the CDR3. With 6 bases clipped from V and 6 bases from J, the junction kept 8 bases outside the gene matches. CDR3 sequence: CSVEGTGVPNEQFF. For the CDR3, the DNA is TGCAGCGTCGAGGGGACAGGGGTCCCCAATGAGCAGTTCTTC.

V and J are TRBV7-9 and TRBJ2-7, with unresolved D. CDR3 length: 14 amino acids. The V gene lost 1 base and the J gene lost 0 bases, with 7 bases spanning the gap. Germline V gene sequence: CDR1 SEHNR, CDR2 FQNEAQ (reference sequence). CDR3 nucleotides: TGTGCCAGCAGCTTAGTAGACGACTCCTACGAGCAGTACTTC. Translation gives CASSLVDDSYEQYF.

This clonotype turned up a few times. The chain employs TRBV12-3 or TRBV12-4 and TRBJ1-4; 7 bases agree with TRBD1. The CDR3 has 16 amino acids. The V segment lost 5 bases and the J segment 5 bases; nucleotides outside the gene matches: 11. CDR3 amino acids: CASSPSPGGLNEKLFF. CDR3 nucleotides: TGTGCCAGCAGTCCCTCCCCAGGGGGGTTAAATGAAAAACTGTTTTTT.

The chain combines TRBV30 with TRBJ1-4; TRBD1 agrees at 9 bases. The V and J ends lost 3 bases and 8 bases, in that order; junction bases with no gene match: 4. The CDR3 runs 13 residues. Per the germline V gene, CDR1 is GTSNPN and CDR2 is SVGIG (reference sequence). CDR3 amino acids: CAWRDRGREKLFF. DNA for the CDR3: TGTGCCTGGAGGGACAGGGGTAGGGAAAAACTGTTTTTT.

This clonotype was counted a few times. The chain recombines TRBV9 with TRBJ2-1, with TRBD2 matching 16 bases. V gave up 3 bases and J gave up 7 bases; unmatched junction bases: 7. The CDR3 runs 17 residues. Germline CDR1 and CDR2: SGDLS and YYNGEE. In nucleotides, the CDR3 is TGTGCCAGCAGCGCGGGGACTAGCGGGGGGGCGGATAATGAGCAGTTCTTC. As protein: CASSAGTSGGADNEQFF. Supplemented by reference TRBV9 and TRBJ2-1, the full variable domain reads DSGVTQTPKHLITATGQRVTLRCSPRSGDLSVYWYQQSLDQGLQFLIQYYNGEERAKGNILERFSAQQFPDLHSELNLSSLELGDSALYFCASSAGTSGGADNEQFFGPGTRLTVL.

The gene calls are TRBV6-2 or TRBV6-3 and TRBJ2-1; TRBD2 aligns across 9 bases. This CDR3 comprises 15 residues. J gave up 6 bases and V 6 bases, and 9 bases lay outside the gene matches. The germline V gene encodes CDR1 MNHEY and CDR2 SVGEGT. CDR3 sequence: CASSGAGGPFNEQFF. Here the CDR3 DNA reads TGTGCCAGCAGCGGGGCGGGGGGGCCGTTCAATGAGCAGTTCTTC.

This clonotype was counted a few times. The V call is TRBV20-1, the J call TRBJ2-7; 10 nucleotides align to TRBD2. The junction had 20 bases not matched to a gene; V was cut back by 6 bases and J by 3 bases. Germline V gene data show CDR1 as DFQATT and CDR2 as SNEGSKA (reference sequence). This CDR3 spans 18 amino acids. The CDR3 loop reads CSANPLAGATGTYYEQYF. CDR3 in DNA: TGCAGTGCCAACCCCCTAGCGGGGGCCACAGGCACTTACTACGAGCAGTACTTC.

The CDR3 nucleotides read TGTGCCAGCAGCTTAGACGGGAGGGCCGGAGAGCAGTACTTC. This translates into CASSLDGRAGEQYF. This rearrangement joins TRBV11-2 to TRBJ2-7; 8 bases align to TRBD2. Germline V gene lookup returns CDR1 SGHAT and CDR2 FQNNGV. The CDR3 has 14 amino acids. V trimming: 0 bases; J trimming: 7 bases; junction bases outside the gene matches: 5. The entire variable domain, with the rest obtained from reference TRBV11-2 and TRBJ2-7, is as follows: EAGVAQSPRYKIIEKRQSVAFWCNPISGHATLYWYQQILGQGPKLLIQFQNNGVVDDSQLPKDRFSAERLKGVDSTLKIQPAKLEDSAVYLCASSLDGRAGEQYFGPGTRLTVT.

This clonotype was observed at least ten times. V gene TRBV21-1 combines with J gene TRBJ2-4; the table assigns TRBD2, which was not confirmed against the DNA. TRBV21-1 is assigned pseudogene status. The CDR3 is 16 amino acids. The CDR3 DNA reads as TGTGCCAGCAGCCCCTCAGAGGAGCTAGCCAAAAACATTCAGTACTTC. Amino acids: CASSPSEELAKNIQYF.

J is TRBJ1-5 and V is TRBV7-2; D not resolved. Per the germline V gene, CDR1 is SGHTA and CDR2 is FQGNSA. This CDR3 contains 16 residues. V lost 5 bases, J lost 7 bases, and 21 bases lay in between. CDR3 nucleotide sequence: TGTGCCAGCAGCACCGGCACAGTCGGGTCTCGCCAGCCCCAGCATTTT. Translated, it gives CASSTGTVGSRQPQHF.

The chain joins TRBV5-4 to TRBJ2-1; no firm D call. V was shortened by 5 bases and J by 3 bases, with 6 bases between the two germline ends. The length of the CDR3 is 12 residues. CDR1 SGHNT and CDR2 YYREEE come from the germline V gene (reference sequence). The CDR3 region is CASRWDYNEQFF. In DNA form, the CDR3 reads TGTGCCAGCAGGTGGGACTACAATGAGCAGTTCTTC.

This clonotype was picked up a small number of times. The chain recombines TRBV6-1 with TRBJ2-3, with TRBD2 matching over 8 bases. CDR1 is MNHNS and CDR2 is SASEGT in the germline V gene. The junction had 14 bases not matched to a gene; V was cut back by 5 bases and J by 4 bases. The CDR3 extends over 17 amino acids. The CDR3 DNA is TGTGCCAGCAGTAAGGTTCCACCGGGGGGGCCTGCAGATACGCAGTATTTT. Translating gives CASSKVPPGGPADTQYF.

There are a few counts of this clonotype. V gene TRBV3-1 combines with J gene TRBJ2-1; TRBD2 might be the D (6 bases). The CDR3 runs to 15 residues. Per the germline V gene, CDR1 is LGHDT and CDR2 is YNNKEL (reference sequence). V shed 1 base and J shed 8 bases, with 15 bases lying between them. The CDR3 loop is CASSQGDWASDEQFF. In nucleotides, the CDR3 is TGTGCCAGCAGCCAAGGGGACTGGGCTAGTGATGAGCAGTTCTTC.

This clonotype showed up just a few times. This chain joins TRBV20-1 and TRBJ2-3; no reliable D call. Between the trimmed V and J ends, which lost 5 bases and 2 bases, there was a span of 11 bases. Germline V gene data show CDR1 as DFQATT and CDR2 as SNEGSKA (reference sequence). The CDR3 has 13 amino acids. The DNA of the CDR3 is TGCAGTGCTCCGGTTCGAGCCACAGATACGCAGTATTTT. The encoded protein is CSAPVRATDTQYF.

This clonotype was seen only a few times. The CDR3 reads CATSDGPGQGNGYTF. CDR3 sequence (DNA): TGTGCCACCAGTGATGGACCGGGACAGGGGAATGGCTACACCTTC. The J gene is TRBJ1-2, the V gene TRBV24-1; TRBD1 aligns across 10 bases. Germline V gene sequence: CDR1 KGHDR, CDR2 SFDVKD. V shed 3 bases, J shed 6 bases, and the junction held 6 bases outside the gene matches. The CDR3 runs 15 residues.

V usage is TRBV5-6 and J usage is TRBJ1-5; D is undetermined. The V gene's germline CDR1 is SGHDT and CDR2 YYEEEE. The CDR3 contains 12 residues. Deletions cut 4 bases from V and 9 bases from J, with 11 bases between. The CDR3 coding sequence is TGTGCCAGCAGCCGAGGTGACGGGCCCCAGCATTTT. Amino acids: CASSRGDGPQHF.

In its sample, this clonotype was seen once. The rearrangement uses TRBV14 and TRBJ2-2; D possibly corresponds to TRBD2 (6 bases). The V end lost 0 bases, the J end lost 1 base, and 12 bases lay between the germline ends. The CDR3 runs to 17 residues. The germline CDR1 and CDR2 sequences are SGHDN and FVKESK. CDR3 residues: CASSQDTRGWNTGELFF. The CDR3, as DNA: TGTGCCAGCAGCCAAGATACCCGGGGGTGGAACACCGGGGAGCTGTTTTTT.

This clonotype was seen more than once but under ten times. The CDR3 loop reads CASSLYHEQYF. The CDR3 nucleotides read TGTGCCAGCAGTTTATACCACGAGCAGTACTTC. The chain employs TRBV12-3 or TRBV12-4 and TRBJ2-7; D gene ambiguous. V lost 2 bases and J lost 5, with 4 bases in between. This CDR3 comprises 11 residues.

V gene TRBV7-2 combines with J gene TRBJ2-5; 9 bases map to TRBD2. V shed 1 base, J shed 4 bases, and the junction held 4 bases outside the gene matches. In germline, CDR1 is SGHTA, CDR2 FQGNSA. This CDR3 contains 15 residues. CDR3 residues: CASSLGRGGPETQYF. CDR3 coding DNA: TGTGCCAGCAGCTTAGGGCGGGGGGGCCCAGAGACCCAGTACTTC.

The gene calls are TRBV6-1 and TRBJ2-7; D perhaps matches TRBD1 (6 bases). This CDR3 has 13 residues. Germline CDR1 is MNHNS and CDR2 is SASEGT. Trimming cost V 8 bases and J 1 base, with 12 bases left between them. The chain's CDR3 is CASLTGFSYEQYF. In nucleotides, the CDR3 is TGTGCCAGCCTGACAGGATTTTCCTACGAGCAGTACTTC.

This chain links TRBV7-2 with TRBJ2-5; the match to TRBD1 covers 10 bases. Germline CDR1 is SGHTA and CDR2 is FQGNSA. V lost 3 bases to trimming and J lost 4 bases; unmatched junction nucleotides: 5. The CDR3 has 15 amino acids. The CDR3 protein is CASSFDRGRRETQYF. For the CDR3, the DNA is TGTGCCAGCAGCTTCGACAGGGGGCGTCGAGAGACCCAGTACTTC.

The chain combines TRBV7-2 with TRBJ2-1; the D is unclear. Trimming left V 2 bases short and J 12 bases short, with 11 bases between. From germline, CDR1 is SGHTA and CDR2 FQGNSA. This CDR3 has 12 residues. CDR3 bases: TGTGCCAGCAGCTTAACAACGAATACGCAGTTCTTC. This sequence encodes CASSLTTNTQFF.

Only a few counts were recorded for this clonotype. The chain has TRBV29-1 and TRBJ2-5; D perhaps matches TRBD1 (6 bases). The CDR3 sequence is 19 residues long. V lost 5 bases to trimming and J lost 3 bases, with 31 bases between them. Germline values: CDR1 SQVTM, CDR2 ANQGSEA. CDR3 nucleotides: TGCAGCGTTAACGAGCCCAGACCTCCAGGGGCCGGATTCAAAGAGACCCAGTACTTC. It specifies CSVNEPRPPGAGFKETQYF.